Shown below are 24 T cell receptor beta chains from a single sample sequenced in a study of cytomegalovirus exposure and HLA in healthy donors. The primer mix had 60 Vbeta and 13 Jbeta primers. Some clones are missing from TCRdb's copy, which holds only in-frame ones; the method was immunoSEQ multiplex PCR. Its table records about 51,000 clones. Sequences were obtained from PBMCs. The receptors stem from a female donor in good health and CMV-seronegative.

This chain joins TRBV2 and TRBJ1-1; D possibly corresponds to TRBD1 (5 bases). The CDR3 contains 14 residues. Trimming took off 10 bases at V and 0 bases at J, with 15 bases between the two ends. The V gene's germline CDR1 is SNHLY and CDR2 FYNNEI. Written as DNA, the CDR3 is TGTGCCACCGGTCAGGGTGACATGAACACTGAAGCTTTCTTT. Encoded protein: CATGQGDMNTEAFF.

This chain uses TRBV4-1 with TRBJ2-3; tentatively, D is TRBD1 (6 bases). From germline, CDR1 is MGHRA and CDR2 YSYEKL. The V end lost 1 base, the J end lost 3 bases, and 11 bases lay between the germline ends. The CDR3 runs to 15 residues. This CDR3 reads CASSQGTVATDTQYF. The CDR3 region has the DNA TGCGCCAGCAGCCAAGGGACAGTTGCTACAGATACGCAGTATTTT.

The genes are TRBV6-1 and TRBJ2-2, with TRBD2 matching 11 bases. Germline assignment: CDR1 MNHNS and CDR2 SASEGT. J was trimmed by 6 bases and V by 5 bases; bases with no gene match: 5. The CDR3 has 15 amino acids. This CDR3 reads CASSRTSGSAGELFF. CDR3 nucleotides: TGTGCCAGCAGTCGAACTAGCGGGAGTGCCGGGGAGCTGTTTTTT.

This rearrangement joins TRBV15 to TRBJ2-7, with 8 positions matching TRBD1. Germline V gene data show CDR1 as LNHNV and CDR2 as YYDKDF (reference sequence). After removal of 1 base from V and 4 bases from J, the junction contained 9 bases not matched to a gene. The CDR3 is 16 residues long. CDR3 protein: CATSRAGRRGLYEQYF. The DNA for the CDR3 is TGTGCCACCAGCAGAGCTGGCCGCAGGGGGCTTTACGAGCAGTACTTC.

The chain couples TRBV5-1 to TRBJ1-2, with TRBD1 matching 8 bases. The V gene end was trimmed by 3 bases and the J gene end by 7 bases; junction bases not matched to a gene: 8. The CDR3 totals 14 residues. Germline V gives CDR1 SGHRS, CDR2 YFSETQ. The CDR3 nucleotides read TGCGCCAGCAGCTCCTCCGGACAGGGAGGTGGCTACACCTTC. This translates into CASSSSGQGGGYTF.

The genes are TRBV18 and TRBJ1-4; TRBD1 matches 7 bases. This CDR3 comprises 12 residues. The J segment lost 10 bases and the V segment lost 4 bases, leaving 3 bases of the junction unmatched. Germline V gives CDR1 KGHSH, CDR2 LQKENI. The CDR3 spells CASSLQGGKLFF. The CDR3, as DNA: TGTGCCAGCTCACTCCAGGGGGGAAAACTGTTTTTT. Looking up the rest from reference TRBV18 and TRBJ1-4 gives the full variable domain: NAGVMQNPRHLVRRRGQEARLRCSPMKGHSHVYWYRQLPEEGLKFMVYLQKENIIDESGMPKERFSAEFPKEGPSILRIQQVVRGDSAAYFCASSLQGGKLFFGSGTQLSVL.

This sequence joins TRBV6-1 and TRBJ1-1; possible D gene TRBD1, 5 bases. CDR1 and CDR2 (germline): MNHNS, SASEGT. The CDR3 covers 15 residues. Trimming left V 4 bases short and J 3 bases short, with 15 bases between. This CDR3 is CASSATPQGDTEAFF. DNA for the CDR3: TGTGCCAGCAGTGCTACGCCTCAGGGCGACACTGAAGCTTTCTTT.

V and J are TRBV5-4 and TRBJ2-2; D perhaps matches TRBD1 (5 bases). The CDR3 covers 15 residues. V shed 0 bases and J shed 2 bases, with 8 bases lying between them. CDR1 is SGHNT, CDR2 YYREEE, per germline (reference sequence). The CDR3 region has the DNA TGTGCCAGCAGCTTGGGACAGCTAAACACCGGGGAGCTGTTTTTT. Its protein is CASSLGQLNTGELFF.

This rearrangement joins TRBV10-3 to TRBJ2-1, with 7 bases fitting TRBD2. J lost 9 bases, V lost 6 bases, and 11 bases had no gene match. CDR3 length: 14 amino acids. Germline CDR1 is ENHRY and CDR2 is SYGVKD. CDR3 residues: CAISRDGGSGEQFF. The DNA of the CDR3 is TGTGCCATCAGCAGAGACGGCGGGAGTGGTGAGCAGTTCTTC.

The chain uses TRBV4-1 and TRBJ1-1, with 9 positions matching TRBD1. Germline V gene data show CDR1 as MGHRA and CDR2 as YSYEKL. The ends lost 0 bases at V and 3 bases at J; junction bases unmatched: 8. CDR3 length: 17 residues. The CDR3 sequence: CASSQEAAGQGDTEAFF. In DNA form, the CDR3 reads TGCGCCAGCAGCCAAGAAGCGGCGGGACAGGGAGACACTGAAGCTTTCTTT.

The genes are TRBV7-9 and TRBJ2-3; 7 positions match TRBD1. The junction had 7 bases not matched to a gene; V was cut back by 5 bases and J by 5 bases. CDR3 length equals 14 residues. The V gene's germline CDR1 is SEHNR and CDR2 FQNEAQ (reference sequence). Written as DNA, the CDR3 is TGTGCCAGCAGCCCAGGGGGATGGGTAGATACGCAGTATTTT. It is translated as CASSPGGWVDTQYF.

The gene calls are TRBV1 and TRBJ2-1; the D segment call TRBD2 is taken from the table without a DNA check. TRBV1 constitutes a pseudogene. The CDR3 length is 16 residues. The DNA of the CDR3 is TGCACCAGCAGCCAAGATCTACTAGCGGGAATCTATGAGCAGTTCTTC. This codes for CTSSQDLLAGIYEQFF.

This sequence joins TRBV27 and TRBJ2-1, with 11 bases that match TRBD2. The CDR3 sequence is 15 residues long. Germline CDR1 and CDR2: MNHEY and SMNVEV (reference sequence). V dropped 3 bases and J dropped 5; count of bases not matched to a gene: 3. The CDR3 loop is CASSFQLAGDNEQFF. CDR3 coding DNA: TGTGCCAGCAGTTTCCAACTAGCGGGGGACAATGAGCAGTTCTTC.

V gene TRBV19 combines with J gene TRBJ1-5; no clear D. CDR1 and CDR2 (germline): LNHDA, SQIVND (reference sequence). V was cut by 4 bases and J by 0 bases, with 10 bases left in between. The CDR3 covers 15 residues. As DNA, the CDR3 is TGTGCCAGTAGTAGGCAGGACTATAGCAATCAGCCCCAGCATTTT. It is translated as CASSRQDYSNQPQHF.

About this clone: Germline is not matched at one junction end, which may reflect a read error. The rearrangement joins TRBV9 to TRBJ2-3, with D possibly matching TRBD2 (6 bases). This CDR3 region has 18 residues. The germline CDR1 and CDR2 sequences are SGDLS and YYNGEE. The CDR3 sequence: CASSVAGWREHRTDKQYF. In DNA form, the CDR3 reads TGTGCCAGCAGCGTAGCTGGGTGGAGGGAGCACCGCACAGATAAGCAGTATTTT.

The gene calls are TRBV29-1 and TRBJ1-2; TRBD1 might be the D (6 bases). CDR1 and CDR2 from the germline V gene are SQVTM and ANQGSEA. V lost 2 bases to trimming and J lost 5 bases, with 6 bases between them. CDR3 length: 11 residues. This CDR3 is CSVETGYGYTF. The CDR3 DNA follows: TGCAGCGTTGAAACAGGGTATGGCTACACCTTC.

V gene TRBV15 combines with J gene TRBJ2-7; the match to TRBD2 covers 12 bases. V was pared by 2 bases and J by 2 bases, with 1 base of the junction left unmatched. Germline values: CDR1 LNHNV, CDR2 YYDKDF (reference sequence). This CDR3 comprises 15 residues. The DNA of the CDR3 is TGTGCCACCAGCAGACTAGCGGGGGGGCCCTACGAGCAGTACTTC. It specifies CATSRLAGGPYEQYF. Variable domain in full (rest from reference TRBV15 and TRBJ2-7): DAMVIQNPRYQVTQFGKPVTLSCSQTLNHNVMYWYQQKSSQAPKLLFHYYDKDFNNEADTPDNFQSRRPNTSFCFLDIRSPGLGDTAMYLCATSRLAGGPYEQYFGPGTRLTVT.

DNA for the CDR3: TGTGCCAGCAGCTTAGACGGACTCTCGGGCTACACCTTC. Protein product: CASSLDGLSGYTF. The chain links TRBV7-3 to TRBJ1-2; D call uncertain. CDR1 is SGHTA and CDR2 is FQGTGA in the germline V gene. Trimming took 2 bases from V and 8 from J, leaving 12 bases between them. The CDR3 consists of 13 residues. Together with reference TRBV7-3 and TRBJ1-2, the CDR3 gives the full variable domain: GAGVSQTPSNKVTEKGKYVELRCDPISGHTALYWYRQSLGQGPEFLIYFQGTGAADDSGLPNDRFFAVRPEGSVSTLKIQRTERGDSAVYLCASSLDGLSGYTFGSGTRLTVV.

The CDR3 region is CAGSTPGYGANVLTF. DNA for the CDR3: TGTGCCGGGTCCACCCCAGGGTACGGGGCCAACGTCCTGACTTTC. V and J are TRBV30 and TRBJ2-6; a possible D gene is TRBD1 (5 bases). The germline V gene has CDR1 GTSNPN and CDR2 SVGIG (reference sequence). The CDR3 consists of 15 residues. V was pared by 8 bases and J by 4 bases, with 18 bases between.

The chain combines TRBV9 with TRBJ2-7, with a weak D call TRBD2 (7 bases). V gave up 4 bases and J gave up 9 bases, with 20 bases separating them. The germline CDR1 and CDR2 sequences are SGDLS and YYNGEE. There are 14 residues in the CDR3. The CDR3 bases are TGTGCCAGCAGCCCTTTGGGGAGGGGGAGAGTGCAGTACTTC. This gives the protein CASSPLGRGRVQYF.

V usage is TRBV5-1 and J usage is TRBJ2-1, with 8 bases matching TRBD1. Germline lookup yields CDR1 SGHRS and CDR2 YFSETQ. The CDR3 extends over 16 amino acids. Unmatched junction bases numbered 7, after V lost 4 bases and J lost 1 base. CDR3 sequence reads: CASSSRDRRSYNEQFF. As DNA, the CDR3 is TGCGCCAGCAGCAGCAGGGACAGGCGATCCTACAATGAGCAGTTCTTC.

The V gene is TRBV6-1, the J gene TRBJ1-1; D unresolved. The ends were cut back, 1 base at V and 5 bases at J, with 11 bases in the middle. This CDR3 contains 14 residues. CDR1 and CDR2 from the germline V gene are MNHNS and SASEGT. CDR3 sequence (DNA): TGTGCCAGCAGTGAAGGCTGGGGAGGGACTGAAGCTTTCTTT. Translating gives CASSEGWGGTEAFF.

This sequence joins TRBV25-1 and TRBJ1-6; the D is unclear. The V and J ends lost 2 bases and 0 bases respectively, with 5 bases between them. The CDR3 is made up of 15 amino acids. Germline V CDR1 and CDR2: MGHDK, SYGVNS. CDR3 DNA sequence: TGTGCCAGCAGTGAAGGGAGCTCCTATAATTCACCCCTCCACTTT. As protein: CASSEGSSYNSPLHF.

The J gene is TRBJ2-2, the V gene TRBV5-1; TRBD1 is a possible D gene (5 bases). The CDR3 consists of 14 residues. The V gene lost 3 bases and the J gene lost 1 base, with 7 bases spanning the gap. Germline-derived CDR1 and CDR2 are SGHRS and YFSETQ. In nucleotides, the CDR3 is TGCGCCAGCAGCTACGACAGGAACACCGGGGAGCTGTTTTTT. Protein: CASSYDRNTGELFF. Full variable domain (missing parts from reference TRBV5-1 and TRBJ2-2): KAGVTQTPRYLIKTRGQQVTLSCSPISGHRSVSWYQQTPGQGLQFLFEYFSETQRNKGNFPGRFSGRQFSNSRSEMNVSTLELGDSALYLCASSYDRNTGELFFGEGSRLTVL.